This T cell receptor (beta chain) was captured in a study of Ad26.COV2.S vaccination and SARS-CoV-2 variants. Noted treatment: 15 to 20 received Ad26.COV2.S at low or high dose, single or two shots; several received placebo; per-sample allocation not given. Samples were taken on day 63 after the first vaccine or placebo injection. A Boston donor was an adult aged 18-55 years. Ad26 vector vaccine expressed Wuhan-strain SARS-CoV-2 spike. Losses at the gene ends were 3 bases for V and 2 bases for J; bases not matched to a gene: 11. CDR1 is MDHEN, CDR2 SYDVKM, per germline. The CDR3 has 17 amino acids. Only in-frame clones appear in the TCRdb table, and some are missing; sequencing was by immunoSEQ multiplex PCR. Of about 420,000 clones listed, 88% are singletons.

Here the sequenced sample was peripheral blood, taken in a trial of Ad26.COV2.S vaccine versus placebo. The rearrangement joins TRBV28 to TRBJ2-3; TRBD2 aligns across 7 bases. This TCR was sampled from a person aged 18-65 years who received the Ad26.COV2.S COVID-19 vaccine or a placebo. The CDR3 loop is CASSFQTTSADTDTQYF. CDR3 DNA sequence: TGTGCCAGCAGTTTCCAGACTACTAGCGCGGACACAGATACGCAGTATTTT.